This T cell receptor beta chain was profiled in a study of blood T cells in healthy people across ages. Primers used in a second PCR of about 6 to 11 cycles were a sample-barcoded 5' primer and a J-beta primer mix. MiXCR, applied by TCRdb to the 5' RACE reads, yields one record per CDR3 protein. The sample yields hundreds of thousands of distinct CDR3 sequences, 29% seen once. CDR3 length: 15 amino acids. Germline CDR1 reads DFQATT; CDR2 reads SNEGSKA (reference sequence). This clonotype has only a few counts. Given a much more abundant clone one base away, this may be a read error. This sequence was found in a woman older than 75 in good health. This chain joins TRBV20-1 and TRBJ2-5; 7 bases match TRBD1. The sample comprised blood. CDR3 in DNA: TGCAGTACTAGAGTTTTTCAGGGGGTGCAAGAGACCCAGTACTTC. Translated: CSTRVFQGVQETQYF.